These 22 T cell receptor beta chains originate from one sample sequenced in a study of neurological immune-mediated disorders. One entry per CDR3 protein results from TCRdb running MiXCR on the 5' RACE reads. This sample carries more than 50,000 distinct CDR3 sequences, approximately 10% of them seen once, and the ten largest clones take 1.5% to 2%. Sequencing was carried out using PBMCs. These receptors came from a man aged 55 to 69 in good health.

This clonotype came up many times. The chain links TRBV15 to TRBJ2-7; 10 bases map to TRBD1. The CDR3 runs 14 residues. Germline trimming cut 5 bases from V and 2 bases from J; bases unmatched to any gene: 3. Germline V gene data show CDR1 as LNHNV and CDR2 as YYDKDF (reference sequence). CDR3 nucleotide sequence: TGTGCCACCAGCCGTGGACAGGGGGCCTACGAGCAGTACTTC. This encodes CATSRGQGAYEQYF.

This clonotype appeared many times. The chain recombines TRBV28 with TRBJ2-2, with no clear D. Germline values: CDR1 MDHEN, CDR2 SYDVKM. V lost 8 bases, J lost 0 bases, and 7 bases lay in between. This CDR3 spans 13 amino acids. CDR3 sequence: CASPSSNTGELFF. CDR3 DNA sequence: TGTGCCAGCCCCAGCTCGAACACCGGGGAGCTGTTTTTT.

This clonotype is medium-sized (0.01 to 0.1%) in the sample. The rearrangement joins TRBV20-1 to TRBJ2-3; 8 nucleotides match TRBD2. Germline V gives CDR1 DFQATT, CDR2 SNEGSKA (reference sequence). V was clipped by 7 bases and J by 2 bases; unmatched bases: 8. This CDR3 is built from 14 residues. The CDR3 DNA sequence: TGCAGTGGCTCGCGGGGGGCCGACACAGATACGCAGTATTTT. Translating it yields CSGSRGADTDTQYF.

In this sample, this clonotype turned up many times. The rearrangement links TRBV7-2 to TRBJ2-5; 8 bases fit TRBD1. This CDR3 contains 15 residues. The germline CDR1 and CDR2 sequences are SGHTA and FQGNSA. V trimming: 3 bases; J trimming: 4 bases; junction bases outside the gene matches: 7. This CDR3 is CASSFARTGRETQYF. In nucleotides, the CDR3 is TGTGCCAGCAGCTTCGCCCGGACAGGGAGAGAGACCCAGTACTTC.

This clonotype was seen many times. For the CDR3, the DNA is TGCGCCAGCAGCCAAGAAATCGCCGGGACTAGCTATGAGCAGTTCTTC. Amino acids: CASSQEIAGTSYEQFF. This chain links TRBV4-3 with TRBJ2-1; TRBD2 aligns across 9 bases. CDR1 and CDR2 from the germline V gene are LGHNA and YSLEER. Trimming took 0 bases from V and 8 from J; bases not matched to a gene: 8. There are 16 residues in the CDR3.

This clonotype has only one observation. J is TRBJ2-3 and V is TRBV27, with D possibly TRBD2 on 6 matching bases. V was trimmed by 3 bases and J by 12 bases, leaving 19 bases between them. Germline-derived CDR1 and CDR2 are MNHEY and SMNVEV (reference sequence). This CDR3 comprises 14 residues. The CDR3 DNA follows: TGTGCCAGCAGTTTCGGGAGCATGTCCTACGACCAGTATTTT. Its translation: CASSFGSMSYDQYF.

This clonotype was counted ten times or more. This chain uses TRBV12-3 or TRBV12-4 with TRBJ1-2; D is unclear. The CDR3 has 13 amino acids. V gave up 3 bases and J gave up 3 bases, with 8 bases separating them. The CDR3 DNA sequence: TGTGCCAGCAGTTTGACCTCTGACTATGGCTACACCTTC. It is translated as CASSLTSDYGYTF.

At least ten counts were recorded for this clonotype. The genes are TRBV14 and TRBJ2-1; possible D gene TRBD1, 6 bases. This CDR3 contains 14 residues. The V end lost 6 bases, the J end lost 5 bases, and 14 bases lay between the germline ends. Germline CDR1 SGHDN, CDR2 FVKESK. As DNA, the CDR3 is TGTGCCAGCAGAACCGAAGGGGGTAACAATGAGCAGTTCTTC. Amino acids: CASRTEGGNNEQFF.

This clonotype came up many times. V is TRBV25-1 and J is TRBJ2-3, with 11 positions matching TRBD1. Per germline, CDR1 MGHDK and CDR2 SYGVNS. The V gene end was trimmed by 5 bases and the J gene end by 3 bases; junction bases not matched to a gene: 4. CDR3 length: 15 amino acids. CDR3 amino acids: CASSLGTGGTDTQYF. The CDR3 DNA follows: TGTGCCAGCAGTCTCGGGACAGGGGGTACAGATACGCAGTATTTT.

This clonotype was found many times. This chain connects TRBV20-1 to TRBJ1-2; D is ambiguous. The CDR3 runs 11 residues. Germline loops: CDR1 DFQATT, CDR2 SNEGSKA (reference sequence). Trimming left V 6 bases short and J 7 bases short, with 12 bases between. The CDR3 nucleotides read TGCAGTGCCACCATTGAGGGTGGCTACACCTTC. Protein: CSATIEGGYTF.

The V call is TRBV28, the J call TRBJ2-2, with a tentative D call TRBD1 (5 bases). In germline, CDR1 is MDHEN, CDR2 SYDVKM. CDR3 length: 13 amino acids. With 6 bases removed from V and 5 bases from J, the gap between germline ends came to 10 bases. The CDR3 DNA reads TGTGCCAGCAGCCCAGGGCTGACCGGGGAGCTGTTTTTT. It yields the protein CASSPGLTGELFF.

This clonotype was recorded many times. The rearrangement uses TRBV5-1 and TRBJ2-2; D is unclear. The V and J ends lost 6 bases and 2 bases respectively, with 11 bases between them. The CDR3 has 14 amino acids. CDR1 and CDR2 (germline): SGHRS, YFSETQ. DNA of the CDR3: TGCGCCAGCACAGCCATCTTAAACACCGGGGAGCTGTTTTTT. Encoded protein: CASTAILNTGELFF.

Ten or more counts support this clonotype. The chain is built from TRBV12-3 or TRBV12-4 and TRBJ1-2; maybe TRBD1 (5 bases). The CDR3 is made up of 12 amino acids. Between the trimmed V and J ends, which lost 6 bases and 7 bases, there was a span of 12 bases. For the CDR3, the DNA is TGTGCCAGCAGCCCCGACAGTTCTGGCTACACCTTC. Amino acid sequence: CASSPDSSGYTF.

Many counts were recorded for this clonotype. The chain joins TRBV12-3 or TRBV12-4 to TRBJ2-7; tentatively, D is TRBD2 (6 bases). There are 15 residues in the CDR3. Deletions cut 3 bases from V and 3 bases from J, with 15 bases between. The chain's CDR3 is CASSLAGTTGYEQYF. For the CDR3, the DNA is TGTGCCAGCAGTTTGGCGGGGACCACGGGCTACGAGCAGTACTTC.

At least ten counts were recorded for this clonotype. CDR3 DNA sequence: TGCGCCAGCAGCTTGGGCTCGGGCAACGTCCTGACTTTC. Protein product: CASSLGSGNVLTF. V gene TRBV5-1 combines with J gene TRBJ2-6, with D uncertain. This CDR3 contains 13 residues. Germline-derived CDR1 and CDR2 are SGHRS and YFSETQ. The ends were cut back, 0 bases at V and 9 bases at J, with 7 bases in the middle.

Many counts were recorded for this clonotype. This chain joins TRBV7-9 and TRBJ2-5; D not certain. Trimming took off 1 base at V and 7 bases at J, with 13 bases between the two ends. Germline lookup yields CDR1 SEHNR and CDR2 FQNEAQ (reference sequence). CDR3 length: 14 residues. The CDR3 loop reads CASSLDLGMSTQYF. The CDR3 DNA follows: TGTGCCAGCAGCTTAGATCTAGGGATGTCGACCCAGTACTTC. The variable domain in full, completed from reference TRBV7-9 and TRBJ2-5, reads DTGVSQNPRHKITKRGQNVTFRCDPISEHNRLYWYRQTLGQGPEFLTYFQNEAQLEKSRLLSDRFSAERPKGSFSTLEIQRTEQGDSAMYLCASSLDLGMSTQYFGPGTRLLVL.

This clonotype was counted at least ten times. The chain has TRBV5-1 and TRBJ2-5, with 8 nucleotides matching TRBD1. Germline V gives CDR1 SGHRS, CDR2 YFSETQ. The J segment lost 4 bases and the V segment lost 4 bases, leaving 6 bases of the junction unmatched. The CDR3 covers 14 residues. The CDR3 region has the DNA TGCGCCAGCAGCCTAGGACAGGGAGGAGAGACCCAGTACTTC. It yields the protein CASSLGQGGETQYF.

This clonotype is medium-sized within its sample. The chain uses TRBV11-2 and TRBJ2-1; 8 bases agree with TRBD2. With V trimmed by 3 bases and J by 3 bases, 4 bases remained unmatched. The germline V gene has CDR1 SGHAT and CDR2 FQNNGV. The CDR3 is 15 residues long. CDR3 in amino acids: CASSLGLDIYNEQFF. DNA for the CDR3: TGTGCCAGCAGCTTGGGACTAGACATCTACAATGAGCAGTTCTTC.

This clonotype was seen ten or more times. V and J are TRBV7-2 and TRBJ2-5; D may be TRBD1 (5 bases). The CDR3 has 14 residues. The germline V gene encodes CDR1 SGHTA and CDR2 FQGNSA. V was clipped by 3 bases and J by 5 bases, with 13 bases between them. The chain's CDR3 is CASSLGSKGETQYF. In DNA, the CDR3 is TGTGCCAGCAGCTTGGGATCTAAGGGGGAGACCCAGTACTTC.

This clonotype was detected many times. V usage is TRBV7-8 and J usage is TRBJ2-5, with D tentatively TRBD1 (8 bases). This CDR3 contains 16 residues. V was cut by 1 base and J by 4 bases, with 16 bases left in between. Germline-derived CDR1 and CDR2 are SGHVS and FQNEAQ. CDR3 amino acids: CASSLVTGASGETQYF. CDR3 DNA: TGTGCCAGCAGCTTAGTGACAGGGGCTAGCGGAGAGACCCAGTACTTC. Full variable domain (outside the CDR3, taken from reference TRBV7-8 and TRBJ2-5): GAGVSQSPRYKVAKRGQDVALRCDPISGHVSLFWYQQALGQGPEFLTYFQNEAQLDKSGLPSDRFFAERPEGSVSTLKIQRTQQEDSAVYLCASSLVTGASGETQYFGPGTRLLVL.

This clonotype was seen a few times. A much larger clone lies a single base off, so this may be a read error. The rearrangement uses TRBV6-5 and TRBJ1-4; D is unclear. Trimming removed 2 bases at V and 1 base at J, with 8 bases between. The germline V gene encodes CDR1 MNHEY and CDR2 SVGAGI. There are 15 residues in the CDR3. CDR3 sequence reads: CASSYVQETNEKLFF. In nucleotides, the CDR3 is TGTGCCAGCAGTTACGTGCAGGAAACTAATGAAAAACTGTTTTTT.

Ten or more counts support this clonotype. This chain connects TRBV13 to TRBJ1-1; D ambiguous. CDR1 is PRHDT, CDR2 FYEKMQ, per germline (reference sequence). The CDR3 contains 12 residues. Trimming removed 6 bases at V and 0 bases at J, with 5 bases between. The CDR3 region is CASSTVNTEAFF. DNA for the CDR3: TGTGCCAGCAGTACAGTGAACACTGAAGCTTTCTTT.